The rows below give T cell receptor beta chains drawn from one sample of a study of technical replicates of blood from a few donors. TCRdb keeps only in-frame clones here, not all; method: immunoSEQ multiplex PCR. This table has about 79,000 clones, 94% appearing once. The sequenced material came from T cells isolated from PBMCs. The receptors were sampled from a human donor in good health. The CDR3 runs from the conserved cysteine through the conserved F or W. The D gene is left open where the match is weak. Where a row states a size, it is once, few, many or the class of an expanded clone; other rows omit it.

size: -
D: TRBD1
J: TRBJ1-2
V: TRBV15
CDR3: CATSSRSGTGINGYTF
DNA: TGTGCCACCAGCTCCCGTTCCGGGACAGGGATCAATGGCTACACCTTC

size: -
D: TRBD1
J: TRBJ1-1
V: TRBV11-2
CDR3: CASSSDRGTEAFF
DNA: TGTGCCAGCAGCTCGGACAGGGGTACTGAAGCTTTCTTT

size: -
D: -
J: TRBJ1-2
V: TRBV14
CDR3: CASSQAGHLIYGYTF
DNA: TGTGCCAGCAGCCAAGCGGGACACCTGATCTATGGCTACACCTTC

size: -
D: -
J: TRBJ1-3
V: TRBV11-3
CDR3: CASSHVSGSSGNTIYF
DNA: TGTGCCAGCAGCCACGTATCGGGGAGCTCTGGAAACACCATATATTTT

size: -
D: TRBD1
J: TRBJ2-7
V: TRBV6-1
CDR3: CASPPDRSYEQYF
DNA: TGTGCCAGCCCGCCGGACAGGTCCTACGAGCAGTACTTC

size: -
D: -
J: TRBJ1-5
V: TRBV28
CDR3: CASSTHRGNQPQHF
DNA: TGTGCCAGCAGTACCCACAGGGGCAATCAGCCCCAGCATTTT

size: -
D: TRBD2
J: TRBJ2-2
V: TRBV6-4
CDR3: CASTTTSGSSGELFF
DNA: TGTGCCAGCACCACGACTAGCGGGAGTTCAGGGGAGCTGTTTTTT

size: -
D: -
J: TRBJ2-7
V: TRBV2
CDR3: CASSEFRGNFYEQYF
DNA: TGTGCCAGCAGTGAATTTCGGGGAAACTTTTACGAGCAGTACTTC

size: -
D: -
J: TRBJ2-3
V: TRBV6-1
CDR3: CASSEAKPGFTQYF
DNA: TGTGCCAGCAGTGAAGCGAAGCCGGGATTTACGCAGTATTTT

size: -
D: TRBD2
J: TRBJ2-7
V: TRBV5-4
CDR3: CASSGGTSGRSYEQYF
DNA: TGTGCCAGCAGCGGGGGGACTAGCGGGAGGTCGTACGAGCAGTACTTC

size: -
D: -
J: TRBJ2-3
V: TRBV7-9
CDR3: CASSPRRDTQYF
DNA: TGTGCCAGCAGCCCACGGCGGGATACGCAGTATTTT

size: -
D: TRBD1
J: TRBJ2-2
V: TRBV28
CDR3: CASSLARQGAGELFF
DNA: TGTGCCAGCAGTTTGGCTCGACAGGGAGCCGGGGAGCTGTTTTTT

size: once
D: TRBD2
J: TRBJ2-1
V: TRBV6-1
CDR3: CASSIAGGLYNEQFF
DNA: TGTGCCAGCAGTATAGCGGGGGGGCTTTACAATGAGCAGTTCTTC

size: -
D: -
J: TRBJ2-2
V: TRBV11-3
CDR3: CASSETNTGELFF
DNA: TGTGCCAGCAGCGAGACGAACACCGGGGAGCTGTTTTTT

size: -
D: TRBD1
J: TRBJ1-2
V: TRBV29-1
CDR3: CSVPTGEDYGYTF
DNA: TGCAGCGTGCCGACAGGGGAAGACTATGGCTACACCTTC

size: -
D: TRBD1
J: TRBJ2-7
V: TRBV15
CDR3: CATSRDAGQVDEQYF
DNA: TGTGCCACCAGCAGAGATGCGGGACAGGTAGACGAGCAGTACTTC

size: -
D: TRBD1
J: TRBJ2-7
V: TRBV4-2
CDR3: CASSQEGDRFYEQYF
DNA: TGTGCCAGCAGCCAAGAAGGGGACAGATTCTACGAGCAGTACTTC

size: -
D: -
J: TRBJ1-1
V: TRBV28
CDR3: CASSPGGGRNTEAFF
DNA: TGTGCCAGCAGCCCCGGGGGGGGCCGGAACACTGAAGCTTTCTTT

size: -
D: TRBD1
J: TRBJ2-2
V: TRBV27
CDR3: CASSGTGATGELFF
DNA: TGTGCCAGCAGTGGGACAGGGGCCACCGGGGAGCTGTTTTTT